This is a list of T cell receptor beta chains from one sample in a study of control samples from healthy donors and cancer patients. The data were produced by immunoSEQ multiplex PCR, yet TCRdb's version contains in-frame clones alone and is incomplete. The table records 79,000 or so clones, around nine tenths of them present only once. The sequencing input was PBMCs. Every receptor here comes from a woman in her 50s with colorectal cancer. CDR3s include the opening cysteine and the closing phenylalanine or tryptophan. Each record gives: CDR3 length, V gene, CDR3 protein.

CDR3 length: 13; V gene: TRBV3-1/TRBV3-2; CDR3 protein: CASSLLVDNEQFF
CDR3 length: 17; V gene: TRBV2; CDR3 protein: CASSEFGQGITNTEAFF
CDR3 length: 16; V gene: TRBV5-1; CDR3 protein: CASSLDFPAVNTEAFF
CDR3 length: 15; V gene: TRBV10-3; CDR3 protein: CAIRPGTGVTDTQYF
CDR3 length: 16; V gene: TRBV28; CDR3 protein: CASRTPSGLAPGELFF
CDR3 length: 15; V gene: TRBV7-2; CDR3 protein: CASASPGHSTGELFF
CDR3 length: 17; V gene: TRBV28; CDR3 protein: CASSLTGGRLGNQPQHF
CDR3 length: 13; V gene: TRBV19; CDR3 protein: CASSGQVGTEAFF
CDR3 length: 16; V gene: TRBV19; CDR3 protein: CASSTRISSYNSPLHF
CDR3 length: 14; V gene: TRBV7-2; CDR3 protein: CASSLDPGQGGYTF
CDR3 length: 15; V gene: TRBV6-1; CDR3 protein: CASSERWTDQGSQHF
CDR3 length: 14; V gene: TRBV3-1/TRBV3-2; CDR3 protein: CASSQDPAVPDQFF
CDR3 length: 16; V gene: TRBV5-1; CDR3 protein: CASSLTTGAGTAPLHF
CDR3 length: 16; V gene: TRBV5-4; CDR3 protein: CASSLAPDRPGDGYTF
CDR3 length: 14; V gene: TRBV27; CDR3 protein: CASSYGHLYNEQFF
CDR3 length: 12; V gene: TRBV15; CDR3 protein: CATKSEDSPLHF
CDR3 length: 11; V gene: TRBV20-1; CDR3 protein: CSASRDYGYTF
CDR3 length: 15; V gene: TRBV20-1; CDR3 protein: CSASTRGQLGQPQHF
CDR3 length: 14; V gene: TRBV13; CDR3 protein: CASSFGRGNQPQHF
CDR3 length: 14; V gene: TRBV5-1; CDR3 protein: CASSLDISGNTIYF
CDR3 length: 13; V gene: TRBV7-9; CDR3 protein: CASSLESGHGYTF
CDR3 length: 13; V gene: TRBV27; CDR3 protein: CAGLTGVLYGYTF